The sequence of this TCR beta chain was determined in a study of cytomegalovirus exposure and HLA in healthy donors. The study's findings and limits: Cytomegalovirus association was assigned to more than 150 TCR beta chains. Accurate prediction of HLA-A and HLA-B alleles (for most subjects) was reportedly achieved from TCR beta sequences.

Donors counted as nominally healthy when sampled, yet unrecorded immune exposures were likely. Turning to this clone: Antigen specificity is unknown.

Germline loops: CDR1 LNHDA, CDR2 SQIVND (reference sequence). V was pared by 3 bases and J by 0 bases, with 14 bases between. The CDR3 has 16 residues. The PCR employed 60 Vbeta primers together with 13 Jbeta primers. Assay: immunoSEQ multiplex PCR; the TCRdb copy retains only in-frame clones and omits some. The sample includes some 130,000 clones, around 85% of them seen just once. Sequencing input: PBMCs. The chain carries TRBV19 and TRBJ1-1; possible D gene TRBD1, 6 bases. The sequence was collected from a woman aged 45-65 years in good health and CMV-seropositive. The CDR3 sequence: CASSIGAGVMNTEAFF. CDR3 in DNA: TGTGCCAGTAGTATTGGGGCAGGGGTTATGAACACTGAAGCTTTCTTT.